The clone carrying this TCR beta chain showed up many times. Its antigen is unknown. The record originates from a study of neurological immune-mediated disorders. General study points: HTLV-1-associated myelopathy had the most TCR clonal expansion, and multiple sclerosis had the least, less than healthy controls.

Germline-derived CDR1 and CDR2 are SGHVS and FQNEAQ. CDR3 length: 11 amino acids. Deletions cut 5 bases from V and 8 bases from J, with 7 bases between. MiXCR, applied by TCRdb to the 5' RACE reads, yields one record per CDR3 protein. This sample has some 16,000 distinct CDR3 sequences, with 8.5% to 10% found just once. This receptor was taken from a man in his fifties in good health. Sequencing was performed on CD8+ T cells from blood. The chain joins TRBV7-8 to TRBJ2-1; no clear D gene. The CDR3 coding sequence is TGTGCCAGCAGCCTCATTTATGAGCAGTTCTTC. Protein sequence: CASSLIYEQFF. Together with reference TRBV7-8 and TRBJ2-1, the CDR3 gives the full variable domain: GAGVSQSPRYKVAKRGQDVALRCDPISGHVSLFWYQQALGQGPEFLTYFQNEAQLDKSGLPSDRFFAERPEGSVSTLKIQRTQQEDSAVYLCASSLIYEQFFGPGTRLTVL.